This T cell receptor beta chain was sequenced in a study of read filtering for tumor transcriptome and immune sequencing (dated by TCRdb to the early 2020s). General notes on the study: Of the patients in the cohort, around 18 were male and some 15 were female, and their mean age was about 72 years, with a range of about 47 to 80. After DNase treatment, whole-transcriptome libraries were prepared using the TruSeq RNA Access Library Prep Kit. TCR-region mapped reads per sample ranged from about 4 to 10.27 million with IR-seq versus only about 75 to 1,400 with RNA-seq. Under revised international staging, eight or nine patients fell into R-ISS I, approximately 15 into R-ISS II and roughly 7 into R-ISS III. Using the same bone marrow samples, the study ran both targeted immune repertoire sequencing and bulk whole-transcriptome sequencing and then compared the TCR repertoires from each method. A main aim was a read-filtering strategy for immune repertoire data, specifically whether clonotypes supported by a single read should be removed.

Each patient had bone marrow sampled at the time of active disease. Ficoll-Hypaque density gradient centrifugation was used to isolate the bone marrow mononuclear cells. Myeloma plasma cells were removed and CD138-negative cells were obtained by negative selection following labeling with CD138 magnetic microbeads on a MACS separator. Flow cytometry with CD138 antibodies on an Attune NxT was used to check how pure the isolated cells were. Total RNA was extracted with TRIzol reagent and quantified with a NanoDrop spectrophotometer. For each patient, paired RNA-seq and IR-seq were run on the CD138-negative bone marrow sample from that patient. From cysteine to phenylalanine, the CDR3 is 16 amino acids long. The kept DNA is CDR3 alone, 48 bases in frame from the first base. Ends trimmed: V by 4 bases, J by 0 bases; bases unmatched to a gene: 3. Reading the germline V gene gives CDR1 LGHNA and CDR2 YSLEER.

Overall results and qualifications from the work: Rather than purified T cells, the sorted CD138-negative fraction was a mixed bone marrow immune population. Compared with RNA-seq, IR-seq captured clonotypes at much higher depth and more reliably, and a smaller IR-seq throughput was enough to identify most shared clonotypes. Single-read clonotypes made up around 82% of clonotypes but only approximately 4% of total reads in IR-seq, compared with about 77% of clonotypes and around 41% of reads in RNA-seq. The correlation between IR-seq and RNA-seq shared clonotype proportions was increased by removal of single-read clonotypes.

This clonotype was seen ten or more times. The clone's antigen remains unknown. Per-base qualities were not stored, and no clone one base away is much larger. The Immunoverse kit was used to build TCR libraries from 400 ng RNA, with molecular barcoded adaptors covering alpha/delta and beta/gamma chains. TCR library preparation used the same RNA that was used for transcriptome sequencing. TCR libraries were sequenced on an Illumina HiSeq 4000 with 2 x 150 cycles. Per the original workflow: With MiXCR, TCR reads were aligned to human V, D, J and C references and assembled into CDR3 clonotypes, with quality filtering and error correction included. The tcR package in R was used for analysis of clonotype counts and gene usage diversity. For inspection of raw mapping reads, RNA-seq reads were mapped by STAR aligner version 2.5.3a onto GRCh37 of the human genome. To test how sequencing depth affects detected clonotypes, IR-seq fastq files were randomly downsampled with Seqtk 1.3. The raw public reads went through TCRdb reprocessing: fastp at Q25, MiXCR clone calling, in-frame beta chains kept. All rows with the same CDR3 protein become a single entry with the most common DNA and genes. Here the V and J calls rest on TCRdb's processing, not on the authors' analysis. The sample includes about 5,500 distinct CDR3 sequences, with roughly 22% observed a single time. The ten biggest clones cover 15% to 20% of the sample.

Sequenced sample: a population of CD138-negative cells sorted from bone marrow. The cell subset or site tag for this specimen amounts to: bone marrow mononuclear cells depleted of CD138+ plasma/myeloma cells by negative magnetic selection. The rearranged chain carries TRBV4-3 and TRBJ1-6; TRBD1 lines up with 7 middle nucleotides. This sequence originates from a donor at least 40 years old with multiple myeloma. CDR3 reads: CASSPDRASYNSPLHF. The DNA sequence is as follows: TGCGCCAGCAGCCCAGACAGGGCCTCCTATAATTCACCCCTCCACTTT.